The clone carrying this T cell receptor (beta chain) is a singleton in its sample. The antigen is undetermined. The entry originates in a study of response to subunit inactivated influenza vaccine. Whole-study findings and limits: After each seasonal influenza vaccination, few new T cells are recruited, the authors suggested.

Germline assignment: CDR1 SGHAT and CDR2 FQDESV (reference sequence). The CDR3 length is 18 residues. The trim removed 6 bases at V and 0 bases at J, leaving 11 bases unmatched. TCRdb recomputed calls from the RT-PCR reads with MiXCR, one row per CDR3 protein. Altogether around 750,000 distinct CDR3 sequences are present, 21% being singletons, with the ten largest covering roughly 10%. V usage is TRBV11-1 and J usage is TRBJ2-1; 10 bases are shared with TRBD2. This TCR was sampled from a man aged 50-59 years who received an inactivated influenza vaccine. The source material was PBMCs from blood, sampled 5 days after vaccination. The CDR3 region has the DNA TGTGCCAGCAGTTCGGTAACTAGCGGGGCCTCCTCCTACAATGAGCAGTTCTTC. It translates to CASSSVTSGASSYNEQFF. Looking up the rest from reference TRBV11-1 and TRBJ2-1 gives the full variable domain: EAEVAQSPRYKITEKSQAVAFWCDPISGHATLYWYRQILGQGPELLVQFQDESVVDDSQLPKDRFSAERLKGVDSTLKIQPAELGDSAMYLCASSSVTSGASSYNEQFFGPGTRLTVL.